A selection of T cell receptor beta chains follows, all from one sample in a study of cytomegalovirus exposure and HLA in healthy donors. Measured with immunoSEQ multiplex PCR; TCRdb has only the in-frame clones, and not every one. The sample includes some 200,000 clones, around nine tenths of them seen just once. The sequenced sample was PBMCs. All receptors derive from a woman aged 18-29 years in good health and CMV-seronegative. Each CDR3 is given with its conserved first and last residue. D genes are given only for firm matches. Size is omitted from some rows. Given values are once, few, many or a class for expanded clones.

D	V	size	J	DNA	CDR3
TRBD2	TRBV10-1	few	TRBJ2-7	TGCGCCAGCAGTGTATCAACTAGCGGGAGGGCACGCGAGCAGTACTTC	CASSVSTSGRAREQYF
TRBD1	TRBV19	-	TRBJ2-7	TGTGCCAGTAGTATAGTAACAGTAGGGGGCCCCTACCCTCTCGAGCAGTACTTC	CASSIVTVGGPYPLEQYF
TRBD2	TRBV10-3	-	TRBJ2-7	TGTGCCACATACGGGGGACTAGCGGGGACCTACGAGCAGTACTTC	CATYGGLAGTYEQYF
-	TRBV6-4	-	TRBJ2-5	TGTGCCAGCAGTGACTCTGGCAGGGAAGAGACCCAGTACTTC	CASSDSGREETQYF
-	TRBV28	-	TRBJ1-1	TGTGCCAGCAGTTTAGGGGGCCGAGCTGAAGCTTTCTTT	CASSLGGRAEAFF
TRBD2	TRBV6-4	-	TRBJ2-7	TGTGCCACCCCCCCGGGACTAGCGGGAGGGAGGAGCTCCTACGAGCAGTACTTC	CATPPGLAGGRSSYEQYF
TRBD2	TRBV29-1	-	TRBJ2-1	TGCAGCGTTGAAGAGATAGCGGGAGGGCCGAGCTCCTACAATGAGCAGTTCTTC	CSVEEIAGGPSSYNEQFF
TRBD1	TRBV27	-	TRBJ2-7	TGTGCCAGCAAAGAAGCAGGGGGCGCTGGGTACGAGCAGTACTTC	CASKEAGGAGYEQYF
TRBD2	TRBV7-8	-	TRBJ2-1	TGTGCCAGCAGCCTGCCCACGGGAGGCCTTAGCTCCTACAATGAGCAGTTCTTC	CASSLPTGGLSSYNEQFF
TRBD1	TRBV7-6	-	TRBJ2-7	TGTGCCAGCAGCTTGGGACAGACAACCTACGAGCAGTACTTC	CASSLGQTTYEQYF
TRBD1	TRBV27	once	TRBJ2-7	TGTGCCAGCAGTTTATCGACAGGGTCGGGCGAGCAGTACTTC	CASSLSTGSGEQYF
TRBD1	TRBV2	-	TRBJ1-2	TGTGCCAGCAACGAGGACAGGGTGGCGGCTAGTGGCTACACCTTC	CASNEDRVAASGYTF
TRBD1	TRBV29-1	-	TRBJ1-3	TGCAGCGTCCGGACAGGGGGCTCTGGAAACACCATATATTTT	CSVRTGGSGNTIYF
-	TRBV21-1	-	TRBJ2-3	TGTGCCAGCAGCAAAGGGGGCGAAGAGCGGGAGAGTTCAGATACGCAGTATTTT	CASSKGGEERESSDTQYF
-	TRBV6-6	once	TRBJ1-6	TGTGCCAGCAGTTACTCGGGGGACAAAGATTCACCCCTCCACTTT	CASSYSGDKDSPLHF
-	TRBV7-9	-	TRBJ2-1	TGTGCCAGCAGCTTAGTGGACTTCAGCTCCTACAATGAGCAGTTCTTC	CASSLVDFSSYNEQFF
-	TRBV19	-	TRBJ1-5	TGTGCCAGTAGTAAAGGCAGAGGGAGAAGCAATCAGCCCCAGCATTTT	CASSKGRGRSNQPQHF